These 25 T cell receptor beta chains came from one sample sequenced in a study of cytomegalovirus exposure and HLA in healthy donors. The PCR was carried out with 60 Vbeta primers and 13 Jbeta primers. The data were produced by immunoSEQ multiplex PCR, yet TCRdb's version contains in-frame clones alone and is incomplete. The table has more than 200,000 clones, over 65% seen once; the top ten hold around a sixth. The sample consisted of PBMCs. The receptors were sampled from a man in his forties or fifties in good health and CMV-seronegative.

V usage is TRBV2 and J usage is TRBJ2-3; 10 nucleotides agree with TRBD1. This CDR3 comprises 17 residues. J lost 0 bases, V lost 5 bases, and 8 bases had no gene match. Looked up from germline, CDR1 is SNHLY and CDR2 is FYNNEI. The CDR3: CASSTLDRGISTDTQYF. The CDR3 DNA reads TGTGCCAGCAGTACCTTGGACAGGGGGATTAGCACAGATACGCAGTATTTT.

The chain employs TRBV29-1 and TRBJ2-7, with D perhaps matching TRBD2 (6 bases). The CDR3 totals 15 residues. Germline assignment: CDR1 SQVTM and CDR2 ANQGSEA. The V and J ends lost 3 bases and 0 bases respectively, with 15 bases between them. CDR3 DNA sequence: TGCAGCGTTGAGGGGGGTTGGAGTAGCTCCTACGAGCAGTACTTC. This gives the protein CSVEGGWSSSYEQYF.

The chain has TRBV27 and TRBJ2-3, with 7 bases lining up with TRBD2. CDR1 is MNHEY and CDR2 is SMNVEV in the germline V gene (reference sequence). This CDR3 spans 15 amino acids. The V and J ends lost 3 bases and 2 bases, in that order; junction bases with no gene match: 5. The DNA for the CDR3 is TGTGCCAGCAGTTTTGGACTAGTGGACACAGATACGCAGTATTTT. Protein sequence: CASSFGLVDTDTQYF.

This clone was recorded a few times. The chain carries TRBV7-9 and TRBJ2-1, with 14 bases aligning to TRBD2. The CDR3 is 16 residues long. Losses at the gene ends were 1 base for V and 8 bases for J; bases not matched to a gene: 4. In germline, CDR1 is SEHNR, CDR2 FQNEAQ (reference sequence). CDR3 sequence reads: CASSLGSGLAGDEQFF. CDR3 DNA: TGTGCCAGCAGCTTAGGCTCGGGACTAGCGGGAGATGAGCAGTTCTTC.

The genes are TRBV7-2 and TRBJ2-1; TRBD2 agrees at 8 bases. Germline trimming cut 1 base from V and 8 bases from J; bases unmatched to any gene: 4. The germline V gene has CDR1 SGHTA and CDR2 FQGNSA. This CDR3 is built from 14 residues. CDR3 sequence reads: CASSLGLAFDEQFF. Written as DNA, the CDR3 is TGTGCCAGCAGCTTAGGACTAGCGTTCGATGAGCAGTTCTTC.

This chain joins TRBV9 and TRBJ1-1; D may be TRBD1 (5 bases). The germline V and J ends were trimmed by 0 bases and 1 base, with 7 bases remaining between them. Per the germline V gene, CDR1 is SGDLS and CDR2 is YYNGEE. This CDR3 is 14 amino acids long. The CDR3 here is CASSVVTGNTEAFF. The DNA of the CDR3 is TGTGCCAGCAGCGTAGTTACAGGGAACACTGAAGCTTTCTTT.

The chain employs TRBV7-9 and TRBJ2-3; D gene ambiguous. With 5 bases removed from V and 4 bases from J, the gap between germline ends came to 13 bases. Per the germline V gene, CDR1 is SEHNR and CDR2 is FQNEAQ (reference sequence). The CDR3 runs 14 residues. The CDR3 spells CASSPPGDSDTQYF. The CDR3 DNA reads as TGTGCCAGCAGCCCTCCCGGAGACTCAGATACGCAGTATTTT.

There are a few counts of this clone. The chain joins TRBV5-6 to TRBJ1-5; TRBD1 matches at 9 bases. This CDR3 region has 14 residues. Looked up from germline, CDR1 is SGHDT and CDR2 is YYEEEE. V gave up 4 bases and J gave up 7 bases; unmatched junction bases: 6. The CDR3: CASSGGTGIQPQHF. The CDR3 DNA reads TGTGCCAGCAGCGGTGGGACAGGGATCCAGCCCCAGCATTTT.

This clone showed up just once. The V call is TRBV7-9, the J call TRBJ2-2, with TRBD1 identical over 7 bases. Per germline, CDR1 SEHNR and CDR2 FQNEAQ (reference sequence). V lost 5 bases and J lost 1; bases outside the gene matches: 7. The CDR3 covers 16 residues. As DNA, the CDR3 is TGTGCCAGCAGCCCTCCCGGGACAGAGAACACCGGGGAGCTGTTTTTT. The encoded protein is CASSPPGTENTGELFF.

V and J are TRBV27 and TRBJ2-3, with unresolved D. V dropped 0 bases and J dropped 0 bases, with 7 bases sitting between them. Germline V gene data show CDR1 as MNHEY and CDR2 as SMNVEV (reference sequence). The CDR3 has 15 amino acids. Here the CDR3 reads CASSLSTASTDTQYF. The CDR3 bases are TGTGCCAGCAGTTTATCCACAGCAAGCACAGATACGCAGTATTTT.

The CDR3 nucleotides read TGCGCCAGCAGCCAAGATGTCAGGGAAGGGGGCGCCTACGAGCAGTACTTC. Encoded protein: CASSQDVREGGAYEQYF. The gene calls are TRBV4-3 and TRBJ2-7, with TRBD1 identical over 7 bases. The J segment lost 2 bases and the V segment lost 0 bases, leaving 10 bases of the junction unmatched. The CDR3 has 17 amino acids. Germline loops: CDR1 LGHNA, CDR2 YSLEER.

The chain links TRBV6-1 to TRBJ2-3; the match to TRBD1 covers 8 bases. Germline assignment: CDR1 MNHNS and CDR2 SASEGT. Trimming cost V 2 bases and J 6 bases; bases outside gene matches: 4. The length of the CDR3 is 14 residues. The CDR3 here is CASSEQGARDTQYF. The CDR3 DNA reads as TGTGCCAGCAGTGAACAGGGGGCCCGGGATACGCAGTATTTT.

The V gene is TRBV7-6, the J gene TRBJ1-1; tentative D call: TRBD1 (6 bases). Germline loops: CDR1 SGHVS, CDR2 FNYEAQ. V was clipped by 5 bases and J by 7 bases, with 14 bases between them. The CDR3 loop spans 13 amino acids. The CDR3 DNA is TGTGCCAGCAGCACAGACCCACAGGGTGAAGCTTTCTTT. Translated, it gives CASSTDPQGEAFF.

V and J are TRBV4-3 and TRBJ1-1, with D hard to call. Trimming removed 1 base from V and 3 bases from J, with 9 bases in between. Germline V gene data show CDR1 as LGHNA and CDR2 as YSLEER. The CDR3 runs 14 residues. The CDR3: CASSQVSGYTEAFF. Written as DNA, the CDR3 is TGCGCCAGCAGCCAAGTATCCGGGTACACTGAAGCTTTCTTT.

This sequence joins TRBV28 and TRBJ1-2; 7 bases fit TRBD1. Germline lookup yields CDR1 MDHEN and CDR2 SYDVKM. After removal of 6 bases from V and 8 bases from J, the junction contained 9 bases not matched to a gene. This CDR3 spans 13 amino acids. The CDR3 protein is CASSRQGVSGYTF. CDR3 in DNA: TGTGCCAGCAGCAGACAGGGAGTGAGCGGCTACACCTTC.

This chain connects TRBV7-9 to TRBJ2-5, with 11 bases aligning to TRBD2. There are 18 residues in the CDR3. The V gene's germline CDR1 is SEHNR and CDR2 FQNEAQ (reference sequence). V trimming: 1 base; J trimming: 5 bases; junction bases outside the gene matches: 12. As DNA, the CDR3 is TGTGCCAGCAGCTTAGTTCTTCTAGCGGGGGGACTTGGGGAGACCCAGTACTTC. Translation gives CASSLVLLAGGLGETQYF.

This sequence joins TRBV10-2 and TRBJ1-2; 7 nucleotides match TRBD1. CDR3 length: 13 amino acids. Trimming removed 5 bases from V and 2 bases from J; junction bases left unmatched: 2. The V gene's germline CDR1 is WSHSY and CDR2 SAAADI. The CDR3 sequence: CASSRDRNYGYTF. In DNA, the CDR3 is TGCGCCAGCAGTCGGGACAGAAACTATGGCTACACCTTC.

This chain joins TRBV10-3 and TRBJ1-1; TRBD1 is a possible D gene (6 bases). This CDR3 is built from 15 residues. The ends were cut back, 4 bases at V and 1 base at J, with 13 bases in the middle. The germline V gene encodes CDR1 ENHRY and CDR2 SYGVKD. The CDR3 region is CAISGPGTTNTEAFF. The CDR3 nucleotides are TGTGCCATCAGTGGCCCGGGGACAACGAACACTGAAGCTTTCTTT.

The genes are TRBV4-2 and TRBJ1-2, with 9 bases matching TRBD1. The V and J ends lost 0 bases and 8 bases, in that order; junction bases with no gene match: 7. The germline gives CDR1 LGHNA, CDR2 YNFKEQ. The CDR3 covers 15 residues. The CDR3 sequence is CASSQEGGQGSGYTF. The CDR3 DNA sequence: TGTGCCAGCAGCCAAGAAGGGGGACAGGGATCGGGCTACACCTTC.

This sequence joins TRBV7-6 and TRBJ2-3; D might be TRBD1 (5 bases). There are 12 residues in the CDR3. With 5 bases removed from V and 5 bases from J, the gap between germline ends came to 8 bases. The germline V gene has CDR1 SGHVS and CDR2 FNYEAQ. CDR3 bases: TGTGCCAGCAGCCCAAGGGGAGATACGCAGTATTTT. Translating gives CASSPRGDTQYF.

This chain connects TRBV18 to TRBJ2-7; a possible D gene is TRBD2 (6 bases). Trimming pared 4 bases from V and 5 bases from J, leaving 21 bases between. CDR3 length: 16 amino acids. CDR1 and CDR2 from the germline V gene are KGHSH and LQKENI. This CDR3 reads CASSLQDSGVAHEQYF. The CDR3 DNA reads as TGTGCCAGCTCACTACAGGATTCGGGAGTGGCCCACGAGCAGTACTTC. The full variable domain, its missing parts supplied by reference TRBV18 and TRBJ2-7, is NAGVMQNPRHLVRRRGQEARLRCSPMKGHSHVYWYRQLPEEGLKFMVYLQKENIIDESGMPKERFSAEFPKEGPSILRIQQVVRGDSAAYFCASSLQDSGVAHEQYFGPGTRLTVT.

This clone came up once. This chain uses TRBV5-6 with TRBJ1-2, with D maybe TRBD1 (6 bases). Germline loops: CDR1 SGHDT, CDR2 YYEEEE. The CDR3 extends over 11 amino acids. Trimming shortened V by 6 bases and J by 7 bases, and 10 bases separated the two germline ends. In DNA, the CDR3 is TGTGCCAGCAAGGCGGGGGCTGGCTACACCTTC. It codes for CASKAGAGYTF.

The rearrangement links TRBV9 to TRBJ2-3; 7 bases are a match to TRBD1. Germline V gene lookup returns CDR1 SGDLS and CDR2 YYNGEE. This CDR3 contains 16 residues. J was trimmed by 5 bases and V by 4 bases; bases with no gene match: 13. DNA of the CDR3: TGTGCCAGCAGCCCTCGGGACAGCAATGCTTTAGATACGCAGTATTTT. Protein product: CASSPRDSNALDTQYF.

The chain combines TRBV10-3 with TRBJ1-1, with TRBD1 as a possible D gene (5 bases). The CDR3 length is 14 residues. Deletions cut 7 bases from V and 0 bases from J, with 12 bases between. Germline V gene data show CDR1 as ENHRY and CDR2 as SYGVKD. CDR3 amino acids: CAITGGLMNTEAFF. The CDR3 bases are TGTGCCATCACCGGGGGACTGATGAACACTGAAGCTTTCTTT.

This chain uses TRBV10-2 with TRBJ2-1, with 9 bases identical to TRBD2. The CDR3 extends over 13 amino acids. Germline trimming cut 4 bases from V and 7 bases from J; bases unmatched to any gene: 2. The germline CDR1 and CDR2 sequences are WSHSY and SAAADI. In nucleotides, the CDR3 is TGCGCCAGCAGTGGCGGGGGGGGGAATGAGCAGTTCTTC. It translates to CASSGGGGNEQFF.